These 27 T cell receptor beta chains came from one sample sequenced in a study of blood T cell repertoires in COVID-19. Sequencing was performed with immunoSEQ multiplex PCR; in TCRdb, only in-frame clones are kept and a portion is missing. The repertoire holds roughly 330,000 clones, with more than 70% as singletons. Material: PBMCs or T cells enriched from blood (not recorded which). The receptors shown here come from a woman in her 30s who had recovered from COVID-19.

This clone was recorded only once. This chain connects TRBV19 to TRBJ2-7; TRBD2 is a possible D gene (5 bases). This CDR3 has 15 residues. V was cut by 3 bases and J by 0 bases, with 12 bases left in between. Germline CDR1 is LNHDA and CDR2 is SQIVND (reference sequence). CDR3 coding DNA: TGTGCCAGTAGTATCCCTAGCAGCCTCTCCTACGAGCAGTACTTC. Its translation is CASSIPSSLSYEQYF.

This clone occurred a few times. V usage is TRBV7-8 and J usage is TRBJ1-4; D might be TRBD1 (5 bases). Germline V gene lookup returns CDR1 SGHVS and CDR2 FQNEAQ. V was trimmed by 5 bases and J by 3 bases, leaving 13 bases between them. The CDR3 runs 15 residues. In DNA form, the CDR3 reads TGTGCCAGCAGCGTCCTTGGGGGGTCTAATGAAAAACTGTTTTTT. As protein: CASSVLGGSNEKLFF.

This sequence joins TRBV7-9 and TRBJ1-2; tentatively, D is TRBD1 (6 bases). The CDR3 length is 15 residues. Germline CDR1 and CDR2: SEHNR and FQNEAQ (reference sequence). Deletions cut 4 bases from V and 0 bases from J, with 12 bases between. CDR3: CASSSNGGANYGYTF. The CDR3 DNA sequence: TGTGCCAGCAGCTCCAATGGGGGCGCTAACTATGGCTACACCTTC.

The chain employs TRBV24-1 and TRBJ1-2, with TRBD1 as a possible D gene (6 bases). The CDR3 is 12 residues long. In germline, CDR1 is KGHDR, CDR2 SFDVKD. The V gene lost 6 bases and the J gene lost 3 bases, with 7 bases spanning the gap. DNA for the CDR3: TGTGCCACCAGTTCAGGGGACTATGGCTACACCTTC. Translating gives CATSSGDYGYTF.

This chain links TRBV7-8 with TRBJ2-7; TRBD2 matches 9 bases. Germline V gives CDR1 SGHVS, CDR2 FQNEAQ. The CDR3 spans 15 residues. Losses at the gene ends were 4 bases for V and 3 bases for J; bases not matched to a gene: 7. CDR3 sequence reads: CASSSGRTSVYEQYF. CDR3 sequence (DNA): TGTGCCAGCAGCTCCGGAAGGACTAGCGTCTACGAGCAGTACTTC. Complete variable domain (other parts from reference TRBV7-8 and TRBJ2-7): GAGVSQSPRYKVAKRGQDVALRCDPISGHVSLFWYQQALGQGPEFLTYFQNEAQLDKSGLPSDRFFAERPEGSVSTLKIQRTQQEDSAVYLCASSSGRTSVYEQYFGPGTRLTVT.

This chain uses TRBV25-1 with TRBJ1-2; tentatively, D is TRBD1 (5 bases). Looked up from germline, CDR1 is MGHDK and CDR2 is SYGVNS. The CDR3 length is 13 residues. V dropped 5 bases and J dropped 4 bases, with 11 bases sitting between them. The CDR3, as DNA: TGTGCCAGCAGTCAGGGTAGCCTCTATGGCTACACCTTC. This sequence encodes CASSQGSLYGYTF.

This chain uses TRBV4-1 with TRBJ1-2, with a weak D call TRBD1 (5 bases). This CDR3 spans 15 amino acids. Trimming took off 4 bases at V and 4 bases at J, with 16 bases between the two ends. The germline V gene encodes CDR1 MGHRA and CDR2 YSYEKL. DNA of the CDR3: TGCGCCAGCAGCCCTCTCGGCAGGGCGAGCTATGGCTACACCTTC. The encoded protein is CASSPLGRASYGYTF.

The rearrangement uses TRBV11-1 and TRBJ2-7; weak D call: TRBD2 (5 bases). CDR3 size: 15 residues. Looked up from germline, CDR1 is SGHAT and CDR2 is FQDESV (reference sequence). The V gene lost 4 bases and the J gene lost 4 bases, with 17 bases spanning the gap. Here the CDR3 reads CASSYQTGIPYEQYF. The CDR3 DNA is TGTGCCAGCAGCTATCAGACGGGGATCCCTTACGAGCAGTACTTC.

V usage is TRBV28 and J usage is TRBJ2-1, with 10 bases aligning to TRBD1. This CDR3 has 13 residues. Germline CDR1 and CDR2: MDHEN and SYDVKM. J gave up 10 bases and V 0 bases, and 0 bases lay outside the gene matches. CDR3 protein: CASSLWDRGEQFF. The DNA of the CDR3 is TGTGCCAGCAGTTTATGGGACAGGGGGGAGCAGTTCTTC.

The J gene is TRBJ1-1, the V gene TRBV5-1, with 7 bases matching TRBD1. This CDR3 spans 15 amino acids. With 0 bases clipped from V and 1 base from J, the junction kept 3 bases outside the gene matches. Germline CDR1 SGHRS, CDR2 YFSETQ. CDR3 amino acids: CASSLAGQENTEAFF. For the CDR3, the DNA is TGCGCCAGCAGCTTGGCCGGACAGGAGAACACTGAAGCTTTCTTT.

About this clone itself: Distinct nucleotide sequences in the sample also encode this CDR3. The CDR3 DNA follows: TGCGCCAGCAGCTTGGCTAGAGGATCCTACAATGAGCAGTTCTTC. Translated: CASSLARGSYNEQFF. This chain uses TRBV5-1 with TRBJ2-1; D uncertain. Per the germline V gene, CDR1 is SGHRS and CDR2 is YFSETQ. Deletions cut 0 bases from V and 1 base from J, with 8 bases between. The CDR3 totals 15 residues.

This chain connects TRBV4-3 to TRBJ1-3; possible D gene TRBD1, 5 bases. Trimming stripped 3 bases from V and 2 bases from J, with 14 bases between. Germline assignment: CDR1 LGHNA and CDR2 YSLEER. The CDR3 covers 16 residues. The CDR3: CASSHSKGRAGNTIYF. CDR3 coding DNA: TGCGCCAGCAGCCACTCTAAGGGGAGGGCTGGAAACACCATATATTTT.

The chain combines TRBV2 with TRBJ2-3; 13 bases map to TRBD2. The CDR3 covers 15 residues. Germline V gives CDR1 SNHLY, CDR2 FYNNEI. Trimming removed 7 bases from V and 4 bases from J; junction bases left unmatched: 5. CDR3 in DNA: TGTGCCAGCACCTCGACTAGCGGGGGGCCAGATACGCAGTATTTT. Translated: CASTSTSGGPDTQYF.

This clone appeared a single time. The chain combines TRBV5-6 with TRBJ1-4; 7 nucleotides agree with TRBD1. V shed 4 bases and J 13 bases; nucleotides not matched to a gene: 7. Germline loops: CDR1 SGHDT, CDR2 YYEEEE. The CDR3 has 12 residues. The CDR3 DNA sequence: TGTGCCAGCAGCGTACGGGACAGCAGACTGTTTTTT. Its protein product is CASSVRDSRLFF.

The V call is TRBV19, the J call TRBJ1-1; 11 positions match TRBD1. In germline, CDR1 is LNHDA, CDR2 SQIVND (reference sequence). CDR3 size: 14 residues. Trimming at V came to 5 bases and at J to 5 bases, leaving 4 bases not matched to a gene. CDR3 DNA: TGTGCCAGTAGTCGGACAGGGGGCGGGACTGAAGCTTTCTTT. Translating gives CASSRTGGGTEAFF.

With regard to this clone: Within the sample, other DNA sequences also encode this same CDR3. The chain couples TRBV29-1 to TRBJ1-1; 7 bases match TRBD1. Trimming took 4 bases from V and 1 from J; bases not matched to a gene: 0. The germline V gene has CDR1 SQVTM and CDR2 ANQGSEA. The CDR3 is 12 amino acids. The CDR3 DNA reads as TGCAGCGTTGGGACAGGGAACACTGAAGCTTTCTTT. Encoded protein: CSVGTGNTEAFF.

This sequence joins TRBV9 and TRBJ2-3; D is possibly TRBD1 (5 bases). Germline values: CDR1 SGDLS, CDR2 YYNGEE. V lost 2 bases, J lost 2 bases, and 9 bases lay in between. The CDR3 totals 14 residues. The CDR3 region is CASSVGRDTDTQYF. The CDR3 coding sequence is TGTGCCAGCAGCGTGGGCAGGGACACAGATACGCAGTATTTT.

This clone was counted a single time. The chain uses TRBV19 and TRBJ2-2, with D unclear. Germline V CDR1 and CDR2: LNHDA, SQIVND (reference sequence). Trimming cost V 6 bases and J 4 bases, with 6 bases left between them. This CDR3 spans 12 amino acids. CDR3 in amino acids: CASSPSTGELFF. In nucleotides, the CDR3 is TGTGCCAGTAGCCCTTCCACCGGGGAGCTGTTTTTT.

V gene TRBV12-3 or TRBV12-4 combines with J gene TRBJ2-7, with D tentatively TRBD1 (5 bases). The CDR3 extends over 12 amino acids. With 6 bases removed from V and 5 bases from J, the gap between germline ends came to 11 bases. CDR3 DNA sequence: TGTGCCAGCAGCCCAACACAGGACGAGCAGTACTTC. Translating gives CASSPTQDEQYF.

This clone was seen just once. Other DNA sequences in the same sample also yield this CDR3. This chain connects TRBV5-1 to TRBJ1-2, with D uncertain. V was pared by 0 bases and J by 1 base, with 4 bases between. The germline gives CDR1 SGHRS, CDR2 YFSETQ. The CDR3 is 13 residues long. CDR3 sequence: CASSLAGNYGYTF. The CDR3 DNA reads as TGCGCCAGCAGCTTGGCGGGTAACTATGGCTACACCTTC.

This clone has a handful of counts. The chain couples TRBV2 to TRBJ2-5, with 13 bases aligning to TRBD2. Germline V lookup: CDR1 SNHLY, CDR2 FYNNEI. Unmatched junction bases numbered 4, after V lost 6 bases and J lost 6 bases. This CDR3 is 14 amino acids long. The chain's CDR3 is CASSGTSGAKTQYF. CDR3 in DNA: TGTGCCAGCAGCGGGACTAGCGGGGCAAAGACCCAGTACTTC.

This rearrangement joins TRBV29-1 to TRBJ1-2; tentative D call: TRBD1 (6 bases). This CDR3 comprises 11 residues. Germline V gene sequence: CDR1 SQVTM, CDR2 ANQGSEA. Trimming took off 8 bases at V and 5 bases at J, with 12 bases between the two ends. CDR3 residues: CSFRDIYGYTF. The CDR3 DNA sequence: TGCAGCTTCCGGGACATATATGGCTACACCTTC.

The chain carries TRBV19 and TRBJ1-1; maybe TRBD1 (5 bases). Trimming removed 4 bases from V and 2 bases from J, with 23 bases in between. This CDR3 is 18 amino acids long. Per the germline V gene, CDR1 is LNHDA and CDR2 is SQIVND (reference sequence). The CDR3 DNA is TGTGCCAGTAGTAGATTTCGGACACAAAAAGCAGGCAACACTGAAGCTTTCTTT. Protein sequence: CASSRFRTQKAGNTEAFF.

Remarks on this clone: The junction departs from the called germline gene at one end, perhaps through a read error. The chain links TRBV5-1 to TRBJ1-5; D may be TRBD1 (6 bases). CDR1 is SGHRS and CDR2 is YFSETQ in the germline V gene. This CDR3 is 16 amino acids long. CDR3 in DNA: TGCGCCCGCAGCGGGGGGGGCAGGGATAGCAATCAGCCCCAGCATTTT. The encoded protein is CARSGGGRDSNQPQHF.

The chain couples TRBV21-1 to TRBJ1-1; the DNA was not used to check the table's D call, TRBD1. TRBV21-1 is a pseudogene segment. This CDR3 has 12 residues. Here the CDR3 DNA reads TGTGCCAGCAGCACAGAAAACACTGAAGCTTTCTTT. This encodes CASSTENTEAFF.

The chain carries TRBV5-1 and TRBJ1-1, with D perhaps TRBD1 (6 bases). This CDR3 contains 17 residues. The germline V and J ends were trimmed by 3 bases and 8 bases, with 26 bases remaining between them. The germline CDR1 and CDR2 sequences are SGHRS and YFSETQ. The CDR3 bases are TGCGCCAGCAGCTCGAAACTCCTGAGGAGAGGGGGTATAGAAGCTTTCTTT. It yields the protein CASSSKLLRRGGIEAFF. Complete variable domain (other parts from reference TRBV5-1 and TRBJ1-1): KAGVTQTPRYLIKTRGQQVTLSCSPISGHRSVSWYQQTPGQGLQFLFEYFSETQRNKGNFPGRFSGRQFSNSRSEMNVSTLELGDSALYLCASSSKLLRRGGIEAFFGQGTRLTVV.

The gene calls are TRBV4-1 and TRBJ2-5; D unresolved. Trimming left V 1 base short and J 0 bases short, with 6 bases between. CDR1 MGHRA and CDR2 YSYEKL come from the germline V gene. The CDR3 loop spans 14 amino acids. The CDR3 DNA sequence: TGCGCCAGCAGCCAAGGCCCAGACCAAGAGACCCAGTACTTC. Translation: CASSQGPDQETQYF.